These T cell receptor beta chains were read from a single sample in a study of control samples from healthy donors and cancer patients. Here immunoSEQ multiplex PCR was the method, and the copy in TCRdb shows in-frame clones only, minus some. Altogether around 97,000 clones are present, 80% to 90% being singletons, with the ten largest covering about 20%. Material for sequencing was PBMCs. These receptors all stem from a man between 60 and 75 years old with lung cancer. Each CDR3 is given with its conserved first and last residue. D genes are given only for firm matches. Clone size, where shown, is once, few, many, or a class for clones that have expanded.

abundance,v_gene,j_gene,d_gene,CDR3aa,CDR3nt
-,TRBV12-3/TRBV12-4,TRBJ1-1,-,CASRQDSGTEAFF,TGTGCCAGCAGGCAAGACAGTGGTACTGAAGCTTTCTTT
-,TRBV6-4,TRBJ2-1,TRBD2,CASSEANSGGSYNEQFF,TGTGCCAGCAGTGAGGCAAATAGCGGGGGTTCCTACAATGAGCAGTTCTTC
-,TRBV25-1,TRBJ2-3,TRBD1,CASSRTGSTDTQYF,TGTGCCAGCAGCCGGACAGGCAGCACAGATACGCAGTATTTT
once,TRBV3-1/TRBV3-2,TRBJ2-1,TRBD1,CASSHIRDRVVEQFF,TGTGCCAGCAGCCACATCCGGGACAGGGTTGTTGAGCAGTTCTTC
-,TRBV9,TRBJ1-1,TRBD1,CASSASLGIQGQGTEAFF,TGTGCCAGCAGCGCGAGCCTGGGGATACAGGGACAGGGCACTGAAGCTTTCTTT
-,TRBV5-4,TRBJ2-4,-,CASSLAGQGAKNIQYF,TGTGCCAGCAGCTTGGCCGGGCAGGGAGCGAAAAACATTCAGTACTTC
-,TRBV2,TRBJ1-1,-,CASTDRGRGTEAFF,TGTGCCAGCACCGATCGGGGGCGGGGGACTGAAGCTTTCTTT
-,TRBV15,TRBJ1-2,-,CATSRDDSGYGYTF,TGTGCCACCAGCAGAGATGACTCCGGGTATGGCTACACCTTC
-,TRBV30,TRBJ2-7,TRBD2,CAWSVAGGPEQYF,TGTGCCTGGAGTGTAGCGGGGGGGCCCGAGCAGTACTTC
-,TRBV2,TRBJ1-3,-,CASSETGRNTIYF,TGTGCCAGCAGTGAGACAGGCCGAAACACCATATATTTT
few,TRBV5-6,TRBJ1-1,-,CASSLAGGIGMNTEAFF,TGTGCCAGCAGCTTGGCTGGGGGGATAGGAATGAACACTGAAGCTTTCTTT
-,TRBV18,TRBJ1-2,-,CASSQVSKGMGYTF,TGTGCCAGCTCTCAGGTTTCGAAGGGAATGGGCTACACCTTC
-,TRBV10-2,TRBJ2-2,-,CPRPPQGGGTGELFF,TGCCCCCGCCCCCCACAGGGGGGAGGGACCGGGGAGCTGTTTTTT
-,TRBV6-2/TRBV6-3,TRBJ2-3,-,CASSRDFGDTQYF,TGTGCCAGCAGTAGGGACTTTGGAGATACGCAGTATTTT
-,TRBV11-2,TRBJ2-3,-,CASSLYLSKPTDTQYF,TGTGCCAGCAGCTTATACTTATCGAAGCCGACAGATACGCAGTATTTT
-,TRBV6-4,TRBJ2-3,-,CASRVDTGTDTQYF,TGTGCCAGCAGGGTGGACACAGGCACAGATACGCAGTATTTT
-,TRBV29-1,TRBJ2-3,TRBD1,CSAPGTGNTDTQYF,TGCAGCGCCCCCGGGACAGGGAATACAGATACGCAGTATTTT
-,TRBV20-1,TRBJ2-1,TRBD2,CSASLAGGLGNNEQFF,TGCAGTGCTAGTCTAGCGGGGGGCCTGGGGAACAATGAGCAGTTCTTC
-,TRBV7-8,TRBJ1-1,-,CASSRHGGGTNTEAFF,TGTGCCAGCAGCCGTCATGGGGGTGGGACGAACACTGAAGCTTTCTTT
-,TRBV24-1,TRBJ2-3,-,CATSAPGAVDTQYF,TGTGCCACCAGTGCCCCAGGCGCGGTAGATACGCAGTATTTT
-,TRBV30,TRBJ1-2,-,CAWSSRGYYGYTF,TGTGCCTGGAGTAGTAGGGGTTACTATGGCTACACCTTC
-,TRBV6-5,TRBJ1-2,-,CASRLIEGYGYTF,TGTGCCAGCAGGCTAATAGAGGGCTATGGCTACACCTTC
-,TRBV7-8,TRBJ1-3,TRBD1,CASSLRDRATSGNTIYF,TGTGCCAGCAGCTTAAGGGACAGGGCTACCTCTGGAAACACCATATATTTT
-,TRBV3-1/TRBV3-2,TRBJ1-3,-,CASSQAPRASGNTIYF,TGTGCCAGCAGCCAAGCGCCCAGGGCCTCTGGAAACACCATATATTTT
-,TRBV5-6,TRBJ1-1,-,CASSSMTEMNTEAFF,TGTGCCAGCAGCTCGATGACAGAGATGAACACTGAAGCTTTCTTT
-,TRBV10-3,TRBJ1-2,TRBD1,CAISESDRAANYGYTF,TGTGCCATCAGTGAGTCGGACAGGGCAGCTAACTATGGCTACACCTTC
-,TRBV29-1,TRBJ1-4,TRBD1,CSVGTGGLEKLFF,TGCAGCGTGGGGACAGGGGGCCTGGAAAAACTGTTTTTT
once,TRBV5-8,TRBJ2-1,-,CASSGRRYNEQFF,TGTGCCAGCAGCGGACGGAGATACAATGAGCAGTTCTTC
-,TRBV7-3,TRBJ2-3,-,CASSLQRDGGGTQYF,TGTGCCAGCAGCCTCCAGAGGGATGGAGGGGGTACGCAGTATTTT
-,TRBV7-3,TRBJ2-1,TRBD2,CASSLLGTSFNEQFF,TGTGCCAGCAGCTTACTTGGGACTAGCTTCAATGAGCAGTTCTTC
-,TRBV30,TRBJ1-2,-,CAWSRGGGFYGYTF,TGTGCCTGGAGTCGGGGCGGAGGCTTCTATGGCTACACCTTC
-,TRBV5-4,TRBJ2-5,TRBD2,CASSLLAGGPTETQYF,TGTGCCAGCAGCTTATTAGCGGGGGGGCCTACGGAGACCCAGTACTTC
-,TRBV12-5,TRBJ2-3,TRBD1,CASGLGDRGVTDTQYF,TGTGCTAGTGGTCTAGGGGACAGGGGAGTCACAGATACGCAGTATTTT
-,TRBV4-2,TRBJ1-5,TRBD1,CASSQGQGIGQPQHF,TGTGCCAGCAGCCAGGGACAGGGGATTGGACAGCCCCAGCATTTT
-,TRBV3-1/TRBV3-2,TRBJ2-5,-,CASSPPGTLETQYF,TGTGCCAGCAGCCCCCCCGGAACTCTAGAGACCCAGTACTTC
-,TRBV3-1/TRBV3-2,TRBJ1-4,TRBD1,CASSRRTGDFLEGEKLFF,TGTGCCAGCAGCCGTCGGACAGGAGACTTTCTCGAGGGTGAAAAACTGTTTTTT
-,TRBV3-1/TRBV3-2,TRBJ1-6,-,CASSQDGTLSPLHF,TGTGCCAGCAGCCAAGATGGGACTCTTTCACCCCTCCACTTT
-,TRBV2,TRBJ2-5,TRBD2,CASTRLAGGGTQYF,TGTGCCAGCACCAGACTAGCGGGGGGTGGGACCCAGTACTTC
-,TRBV6-5,TRBJ1-5,-,CASSSKQGYLNQPQHF,TGTGCCAGCAGTTCAAAACAGGGATACTTAAATCAGCCCCAGCATTTT
-,TRBV2,TRBJ1-2,TRBD1,CASYERNRGSYGYTF,TGTGCCAGCTATGAAAGGAACAGGGGTAGCTATGGCTACACCTTC
-,TRBV4-1,TRBJ2-1,TRBD2,CASSYEWGGNEQFF,TGCGCCAGCAGCTACGAATGGGGGGGTAATGAGCAGTTCTTC